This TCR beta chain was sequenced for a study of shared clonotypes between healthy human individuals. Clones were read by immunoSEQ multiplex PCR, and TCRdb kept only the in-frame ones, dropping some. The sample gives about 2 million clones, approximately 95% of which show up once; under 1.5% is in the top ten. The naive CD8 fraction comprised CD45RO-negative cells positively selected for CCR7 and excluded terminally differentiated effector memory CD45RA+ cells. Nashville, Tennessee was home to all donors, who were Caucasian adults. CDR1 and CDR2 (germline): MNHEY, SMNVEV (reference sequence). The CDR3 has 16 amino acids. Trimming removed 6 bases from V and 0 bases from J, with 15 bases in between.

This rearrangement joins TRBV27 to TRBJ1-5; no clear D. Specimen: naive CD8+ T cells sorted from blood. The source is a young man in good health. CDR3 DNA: TGTGCCAGCAGACTTGACAAGGTTCTTAGCAATCAGCCCCAGCATTTT. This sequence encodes CASRLDKVLSNQPQHF.